These 20 T cell receptor beta chains were sequenced from one sample in a study of vaccination and CD4 T cells after COVID-19. Cultured CD4+ T cells had their DNA profiled by the Oncomine TCR Beta short-read assay. TCRdb recomputed calls from the PCR reads with MiXCR, one row per CDR3 protein. The sample comprises roughly 12,000 distinct CDR3 sequences, 76% of which are singletons, and more than 25% rests with the top ten. Treatment meaning: roughly ten-day PBMC culture with coronavirus spike peptide pools or control peptides (ViraFEST assay). Antigens of these TCRs are unknown. What was sequenced was CD4+ T cells from blood, cultured in vitro. The receptors were sampled from a human donor who had recovered from COVID-19.

The V call is TRBV20-1, the J call TRBJ2-4; D uncertain. Looked up from germline, CDR1 is DFQATT and CDR2 is SNEGSKA (reference sequence). This CDR3 is built from 11 residues. Trimming pared 1 base from V and 15 bases from J, leaving 13 bases between. DNA for the CDR3: TGCAGTGCTAGAGTCTCTAACCCGTTGTACTTC. Residues: CSARVSNPLYF.

This clonotype has more than one count but fewer than ten. This chain joins TRBV6-4 and TRBJ2-1; 10 bases match TRBD2. This CDR3 has 15 residues. CDR1 is MRHNA and CDR2 is SNTAGT in the germline V gene. V was clipped by 2 bases and J by 5 bases; unmatched bases: 3. The CDR3 sequence: CASSDGTSANNEQFF. DNA for the CDR3: TGTGCCAGCAGTGACGGGACTAGCGCCAACAATGAGCAGTTCTTC.

V gene TRBV24-1 combines with J gene TRBJ2-5; 7 bases are shared with TRBD2. This CDR3 is built from 16 residues. J lost 4 bases, V lost 1 base, and 8 bases had no gene match. The germline CDR1 and CDR2 sequences are KGHDR and SFDVKD. The CDR3 nucleotides are TGTGCCACCAGTGATTTTAAGGTAGCGGGTTTAGAGACCCAGTACTTC. The encoded protein is CATSDFKVAGLETQYF.

The chain has TRBV7-2 and TRBJ2-3; TRBD2 matches at 8 bases. The CDR3 loop spans 14 amino acids. With V trimmed by 6 bases and J by 1 base, 3 bases remained unmatched. Per germline, CDR1 SGHTA and CDR2 FQGNSA. The CDR3 coding sequence is TGTGCCAGCAGGCAACTAGCGGGCACAGATACGCAGTATTTT. It specifies CASRQLAGTDTQYF.

This sequence joins TRBV28 and TRBJ1-6; 10 positions match TRBD1. The CDR3 extends over 15 amino acids. Germline V gene lookup returns CDR1 MDHEN and CDR2 SYDVKM. The J segment lost 14 bases and the V segment lost 5 bases, leaving 12 bases of the junction unmatched. This CDR3 is CASSPPGTGDSSLHF. CDR3 sequence (DNA): TGTGCCAGCAGTCCCCCCGGGACAGGGGATTCGTCCCTCCACTTT.

This chain joins TRBV6-2 or TRBV6-3 and TRBJ1-1; D gene uncertain. CDR1 and CDR2 from the germline V gene are MNHEY and SVGEGT. The ends were cut back, 5 bases at V and 4 bases at J, with 23 bases in the middle. CDR3 length: 17 amino acids. Here the CDR3 reads CASSPSPFLGGGTEAFF. CDR3 nucleotides: TGTGCCAGCAGTCCATCCCCCTTCCTCGGAGGAGGCACTGAAGCTTTCTTT.

This chain uses TRBV2 with TRBJ2-5, with D possibly being TRBD1 or TRBD2 (5 bases each). Deletions cut 6 bases from V and 4 bases from J, with 12 bases between. The germline gives CDR1 SNHLY, CDR2 FYNNEI. The CDR3 is 13 amino acids. The CDR3 is CASSRGVRETQYF. In nucleotides, the CDR3 is TGTGCCAGCAGCAGAGGGGTTCGAGAGACCCAGTACTTC. Full variable domain (missing parts from reference TRBV2 and TRBJ2-5): EPEVTQTPSHQVTQMGQEVILRCVPISNHLYFYWYRQILGQKVEFLVSFYNNEISEKSEIFDDQFSVERPDGSNFTLKIRSTKLEDSAMYFCASSRGVRETQYFGPGTRLLVL.

V is TRBV9 and J is TRBJ2-5; TRBD2 aligns across 10 bases. V shed 2 bases, J shed 5 bases, and the junction held 3 bases outside the gene matches. This CDR3 is built from 14 residues. Per germline, CDR1 SGDLS and CDR2 YYNGEE. This chain's CDR3 is CASSVSSGSETQYF. The CDR3 region has the DNA TGTGCCAGCAGCGTGTCTAGCGGGAGCGAGACCCAGTACTTC.

The V and J genes are TRBV20-1 and TRBJ2-5, with D perhaps matching TRBD1 (6 bases). The V and J ends lost 0 bases and 9 bases respectively, with 17 bases between them. The CDR3 spans 14 residues. Germline lookup yields CDR1 DFQATT and CDR2 SNEGSKA (reference sequence). This CDR3 reads CSARDPTGRGAQYF. CDR3 sequence (DNA): TGCAGTGCTAGAGATCCCACAGGGAGAGGGGCCCAGTACTTC.

This clonotype has only a few counts. V usage is TRBV20-1 and J usage is TRBJ1-5; TRBD1 matches 7 bases. V was clipped by 6 bases and J by 1 base; unmatched bases: 6. Germline V gives CDR1 DFQATT, CDR2 SNEGSKA (reference sequence). CDR3 length equals 14 residues. CDR3: CSATRQGSNQPQHF. CDR3 DNA sequence: TGCAGTGCCACCCGACAGGGAAGCAATCAGCCCCAGCATTTT.

In its sample, this clonotype was seen once. V usage is TRBV27 and J usage is TRBJ2-5, with D possibly TRBD1 on 5 matching bases. The CDR3 is made up of 12 amino acids. The V gene's germline CDR1 is MNHEY and CDR2 SMNVEV (reference sequence). Trimming took 4 bases from V and 3 from J, leaving 6 bases between them. The CDR3 is CASSSREETQYF. DNA of the CDR3: TGTGCCAGCAGTTCCAGGGAAGAGACCCAGTACTTC.

This rearrangement joins TRBV9 to TRBJ1-5, with TRBD1 identical over 8 bases. V lost 4 bases and J lost 3; bases outside the gene matches: 6. This CDR3 is 15 amino acids long. Germline V lookup: CDR1 SGDLS, CDR2 YYNGEE. The CDR3 here is CASSPGTGTNQPQHF. DNA of the CDR3: TGTGCCAGCAGCCCCGGGACAGGAACCAATCAGCCCCAGCATTTT.

Only one count was recorded for this clonotype. This chain joins TRBV7-9 and TRBJ1-1; TRBD1 matches 9 bases. This CDR3 has 17 residues. V lost 6 bases to trimming and J lost 2 bases; unmatched junction nucleotides: 13. Germline CDR1 reads SEHNR; CDR2 reads FQNEAQ (reference sequence). Here the CDR3 DNA reads TGTGCCAGCAGGGAGCCGGGACAGGGTTTTTCCAACACTGAAGCTTTCTTT. Its protein product is CASREPGQGFSNTEAFF.

This chain uses TRBV27 with TRBJ1-6, with 8 bases that match TRBD1. This CDR3 is 16 amino acids long. V dropped 6 bases and J dropped 9; count of bases not matched to a gene: 13. In germline, CDR1 is MNHEY, CDR2 SMNVEV (reference sequence). The DNA for the CDR3 is TGTGCCAGCAGACCGGGACAGGCCGCCCTCATTTCACCCCTCCACTTT. Translating it yields CASRPGQAALISPLHF.

This chain connects TRBV12-3 or TRBV12-4 to TRBJ1-6, with 7 bases that match TRBD1. This CDR3 comprises 14 residues. The J segment lost 6 bases and the V segment lost 5 bases, leaving 4 bases of the junction unmatched. The CDR3 protein is CASSHRGPNSPLHF. The CDR3 nucleotides are TGTGCCAGCAGTCACAGGGGACCTAATTCACCCCTCCACTTT.

The chain carries TRBV12-1 and TRBJ2-3; the table's D call of TRBD1 was not tested on the DNA. TRBV12-1 is a documented pseudogene. This CDR3 region has 14 residues. This CDR3 reads CARPSGSSTDTQYF. The CDR3 nucleotides are TGTGCCAGACCGTCCGGGTCCAGCACAGATACGCAGTATTTT.

The chain has TRBV7-8 and TRBJ1-3; D may be TRBD1 (6 bases). CDR1 and CDR2 from the germline V gene are SGHVS and FQNEAQ. The CDR3 has 15 residues. V was trimmed by 5 bases and J by 3 bases, leaving 14 bases between them. The CDR3 here is CASSKRTDIGNTIYF. The CDR3 DNA follows: TGTGCCAGCAGCAAAAGGACAGATATTGGAAACACCATATATTTT. Full variable domain (rest looked up from reference TRBV7-8 and TRBJ1-3): GAGVSQSPRYKVAKRGQDVALRCDPISGHVSLFWYQQALGQGPEFLTYFQNEAQLDKSGLPSDRFFAERPEGSVSTLKIQRTQQEDSAVYLCASSKRTDIGNTIYFGEGSWLTVV.

V usage is TRBV6-2 or TRBV6-3 and J usage is TRBJ2-7; D not certain. Germline V gene lookup returns CDR1 MNHEY and CDR2 SVGEGT. The CDR3 contains 12 residues. The V end lost 2 bases, the J end lost 7 bases, and 9 bases lay between the germline ends. The CDR3 bases are TGTGCCAGCAGTTACCCATCCGTAGAGCAGTACTTC. Its protein is CASSYPSVEQYF.

DNA of the CDR3: TGTGCCAGCAGCCTCCATTCACCCCTCCACTTT. It yields the protein CASSLHSPLHF. J is TRBJ1-6 and V is TRBV28, with D unclear. Germline CDR1 MDHEN, CDR2 SYDVKM. V was cut by 6 bases and J by 8 bases, with 5 bases left in between. The CDR3 totals 11 residues.

The chain uses TRBV27 and TRBJ2-5; D possibly corresponds to TRBD2 (5 bases). Germline-derived CDR1 and CDR2 are MNHEY and SMNVEV (reference sequence). This CDR3 spans 16 amino acids. V lost 0 bases and J lost 3, with 14 bases in between. Written as DNA, the CDR3 is TGTGCCAGCAGTTTATCGGAGGCCTACCGGGAAGAGACCCAGTACTTC. This encodes CASSLSEAYREETQYF.